The sequence of this T cell receptor beta chain was determined in a study of shared clonotypes between healthy human individuals. Whole-study results and caveats: Among donors, sharing of clonotypes was expected to be affected by sequencing depth. Of the naive CD4 clonotypes, roughly 5.2% were shared across several donors.

Some clones are missing from TCRdb's copy, which holds only in-frame ones; the method was immunoSEQ multiplex PCR. The sample lists millions of clones, approximately 94% occurring once. To note about this clone: Its antigen is as yet unknown. The sample holds other DNA sequences that translate to the same CDR3.

The clonotype was recovered from a man aged 18 to 29 in good health. Material for sequencing was naive CD4+ T cells sorted from blood. Subset meaning: CD45RA+ positively selected.

The CDR3 region has the DNA TGCGCCAGCAGCCTGGGACAGTATAATGAAAAACTGTTTTTT. Amino acid sequence: CASSLGQYNEKLFF. This chain joins TRBV5-1 and TRBJ1-4, with TRBD1 matching 7 bases. This CDR3 is built from 14 residues. In germline, CDR1 is SGHRS, CDR2 YFSETQ. The trim removed 4 bases at V and 4 bases at J, leaving 4 bases unmatched. Complete variable domain (other parts from reference TRBV5-1 and TRBJ1-4): KAGVTQTPRYLIKTRGQQVTLSCSPISGHRSVSWYQQTPGQGLQFLFEYFSETQRNKGNFPGRFSGRQFSNSRSEMNVSTLELGDSALYLCASSLGQYNEKLFFGSGTQLSVL.